This T cell receptor beta chain was identified in a study of blood T cell repertoires in COVID-19 (dated by TCRdb to 2018 to 2021). With respect to the entire study: The collaborator samples originated in the United States, Italy and Spain and spanned the acute and convalescent phases of COVID-19. The material from the prospective study consisted of cDNA or gDNA derived from T cells, B-cell-depleted T cells, or PBMCs. The dataset comprised deeply sampled blood TCRbeta repertoires from subjects exposed to, actively infected with, or recovered from COVID-19. The repertoires were released in a freely available public database intended as a resource for research on the immune response to SARS-CoV-2. Samples were obtained from the ongoing ImmuneRACE study (first 160 participants) and from about 1,300 subjects provided by 6 global collaborators. Nearly every sample came with metadata listing a de-identified subject ID, COVID-19 status, age in years and sex. Where HLA class I and class II types were available, the types were taken from metadata supplied by the sample provider, not from assay-based typing. The paper's findings and limits, for the study overall: Clinical and demographic metadata were provided uncurated, with the amount varying by source and participant.

On this clone itself: Its specific antigen is unknown. Nothing much larger sits one base from this clone, and base qualities are not available.

The V end loses 1 base and the J end loses 1 base, and a stretch of 11 bases separates them. CDR1 and CDR2, looked up from the germline V gene (reference sequence), are LNHDA and SQIVND. The CDR3 covers 15 residues, taking in both the cysteine and the phenylalanine. Of all the DNA, just the CDR3 is kept, 45 bases in frame from base 1. Participants in the prospective study were enrolled through a virtual design, were aged roughly 18 to 100 years, and lived in roughly 26 United States geographic areas. In the prospective study, cohorts were assigned on the basis of participant-reported clinical history obtained from a screening survey and a study questionnaire. For ImmuneRACE Cohort 3, a participant was defined as recovered based on two consecutive negative NP/OP PCR tests, clearance by a healthcare professional, or resolution of symptoms. In the prospective study, mobile phlebotomists collected whole blood, serum and a nasopharyngeal or oropharyngeal swab from each participant. Prospective study participants could optionally give additional blood draws and questionnaires over an approximately 2-month period. Prospective study blood samples were shipped either frozen or at room temperature before DNA extraction.

The immunoSEQ Assay, a bias-controlled multiplex PCR, was used to amplify TCRbeta CDR3 regions from genomic DNA. Per the source publication's procedure: Within the assay, amplification of reference gene primers was used to estimate how many nucleated cells each sample contained. To quantify the absolute abundance of each unique TCRbeta CDR3 rearrangement, sequence reads were collapsed and filtered. Productive Simpson clonality was computed per sample as the square root of Simpson's diversity index over productive rearrangements. The clones in this table, taken by TCRdb from immuneACCESS, are in-frame only. Not every clone is retained; where verified, under half of the shortfall comes from an unresolved V gene, and the cause of the rest is unknown. From that table come the V and J calls and clone size; the DNA was used to work out D and trimming. Counted in this sample were about 300,000 clones; approximately 83% of them appeared once. The ten largest account for under 2.5% of the sample.

The sequenced sample consisted of PBMCs or T cells enriched from blood (not recorded which). The chain was built from TRBV19 and TRBJ2-7; TRBD1 is a possible D gene, resting on 5 matching bases. The TCR was taken from a man younger than 40 who had recovered from COVID-19. The DNA sequence is given as TGTGCCAGTAGTATAGTGGCAGGGAAGTCCTACGAGCAGTACTTC. Its protein is CASSIVAGKSYEQYF.